These 9 T cell receptor beta chains share one sample of origin, sequenced in a study of T cell responses to AZD1222 COVID-19 vaccine. Clones were read by immunoSEQ multiplex PCR, and TCRdb kept only the in-frame ones, dropping some. The sample yields 100,000 to 150,000 clones, about 88% seen once. The sample in question was peripheral blood, obtained on day 0 of AZD1222 vaccination. All receptors come from an adult in good health.

The J gene is TRBJ2-5, the V gene TRBV3-1 (or the pseudogene TRBV3-2); perhaps TRBD2 as D (6 bases). In germline, CDR1 is LGHDT, CDR2 YNNKEL (reference sequence). With 4 bases removed from V and 5 bases from J, the gap between germline ends came to 11 bases. CDR3 length: 13 amino acids. The CDR3, as DNA: TGTGCCAGCAGCCTTACTAGCACCGAGACCCAGTACTTC. Its translation: CASSLTSTETQYF.

This chain uses TRBV2 with TRBJ2-2, with TRBD2 identical over 8 bases. V dropped 3 bases and J dropped 4; count of bases not matched to a gene: 1. The CDR3 is made up of 14 amino acids. Germline V gene data show CDR1 as SNHLY and CDR2 as FYNNEI. The CDR3 DNA follows: TGTGCCAGCAGTGACGGGAGGGGCACCGGGGAGCTGTTTTTT. This sequence encodes CASSDGRGTGELFF.

The V call is TRBV29-1, the J call TRBJ1-1; a possible D gene is TRBD1 (5 bases). The germline gives CDR1 SQVTM, CDR2 ANQGSEA. V was cut by 4 bases and J by 0 bases, with 9 bases left in between. The CDR3 loop spans 13 amino acids. CDR3 DNA: TGCAGCGTTGGAAGACAGTTGAACACTGAAGCTTTCTTT. Amino acid sequence: CSVGRQLNTEAFF.

The sample holds a few counts of this clone. The DNA for the CDR3 is TGTGCCAGCAGTGTCTGGACGGCGAGGACCGGGGAGCTGTTTTTT. This sequence encodes CASSVWTARTGELFF. The V and J genes are TRBV2 and TRBJ2-2, with D uncertain. The CDR3 is 15 residues long. The ends were cut back, 4 bases at V and 5 bases at J, with 14 bases in the middle. Germline V gene lookup returns CDR1 SNHLY and CDR2 FYNNEI.

The CDR3 nucleotides are TGTGCCACCAGCAGAGATAGAACTACTGGCGAGCAGTACTTC. Its protein is CATSRDRTTGEQYF. V and J are TRBV15 and TRBJ2-7; D uncertain. Germline V gene sequence: CDR1 LNHNV, CDR2 YYDKDF (reference sequence). The CDR3 totals 14 residues. The V end lost 0 bases, the J end lost 6 bases, and 12 bases lay between the germline ends.

The chain employs TRBV7-9 and TRBJ1-1, with a weak D call TRBD1 (5 bases). The CDR3 is 15 residues long. Looked up from germline, CDR1 is SEHNR and CDR2 is FQNEAQ (reference sequence). V was trimmed by 0 bases and J by 1 base, leaving 9 bases between them. CDR3 in DNA: TGTGCCAGCAGCTTAGCGTATGGGGGGAACACTGAAGCTTTCTTT. This gives the protein CASSLAYGGNTEAFF.

This clone was detected once. The J gene is TRBJ2-2, the V gene TRBV3-1 (or the pseudogene TRBV3-2); the D is unclear. From germline, CDR1 is LGHDT and CDR2 YNNKEL (reference sequence). V gave up 1 base and J gave up 3 bases, with 6 bases separating them. The CDR3 has 14 residues. DNA for the CDR3: TGTGCCAGCAGCCAAGGTCGACACACCGGGGAGCTGTTTTTT. Translation: CASSQGRHTGELFF.

This clone was picked up one time. The rearrangement uses TRBV28 and TRBJ1-1; 9 nucleotides align to TRBD1. With 6 bases clipped from V and 5 bases from J, the junction kept 13 bases outside the gene matches. The CDR3 length is 16 residues. In germline, CDR1 is MDHEN, CDR2 SYDVKM. The CDR3 protein is CASSEPRTGEGTEAFF. CDR3 coding DNA: TGTGCCAGCAGCGAACCTCGGACAGGGGAGGGGACTGAAGCTTTCTTT.

The chain couples TRBV30 to TRBJ1-2, with 7 positions matching TRBD1. This CDR3 spans 15 amino acids. Germline CDR1 and CDR2: GTSNPN and SVGIG (reference sequence). V was clipped by 5 bases and J by 2 bases; unmatched bases: 11. Here the CDR3 reads CAWLGVLGQNYGYTF. The DNA of the CDR3 is TGTGCCTGGTTAGGGGTGTTGGGACAGAACTATGGCTACACCTTC.